Ten or more counts support the clone carrying this T cell receptor (beta chain). The data derive from a study of tumor-infiltrating lymphocytes in oesophageal squamous cell carcinoma. TCRdb reprocessed the PCR reads via MiXCR and lists one record per CDR3 protein. The sample includes approximately 20,000 distinct CDR3 sequences, less than 45% of them seen just once. The germline V and J ends were trimmed by 2 bases and 2 bases, with 12 bases remaining between them. This CDR3 has 15 residues. Germline values: CDR1 MGHDK, CDR2 SYGVNS. The receptor's source is a male donor with esophageal squamous cell carcinoma. V usage is TRBV25-1 and J usage is TRBJ1-2; D is perhaps TRBD1 (6 bases). Sequenced input: esophageal tumor tissue. The CDR3 region is CASSEGVGTNYGYTF. CDR3 DNA: TGTGCCAGCAGTGAAGGGGTCGGGACAAACTATGGCTACACCTTC.